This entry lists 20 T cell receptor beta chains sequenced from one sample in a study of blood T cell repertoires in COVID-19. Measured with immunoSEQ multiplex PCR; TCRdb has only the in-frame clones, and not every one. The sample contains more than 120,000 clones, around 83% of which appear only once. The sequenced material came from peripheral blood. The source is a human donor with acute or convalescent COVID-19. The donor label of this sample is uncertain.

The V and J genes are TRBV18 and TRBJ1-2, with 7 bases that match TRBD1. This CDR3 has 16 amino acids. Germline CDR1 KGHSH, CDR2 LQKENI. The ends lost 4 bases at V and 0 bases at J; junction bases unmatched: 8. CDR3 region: CASSQPTGQANYGYTF. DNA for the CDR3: TGTGCCAGCTCACAACCGACAGGGCAGGCTAACTATGGCTACACCTTC.

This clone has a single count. The chain's CDR3 is CASSEARGYGYTF. The DNA of the CDR3 is TGTGCCAGCAGTGAGGCCAGAGGATATGGCTACACCTTC. This chain joins TRBV6-1 and TRBJ1-2; D remains ambiguous. Germline V gene sequence: CDR1 MNHNS, CDR2 SASEGT. The V gene lost 3 bases and the J gene lost 5 bases, with 10 bases spanning the gap. The CDR3 runs 13 residues.

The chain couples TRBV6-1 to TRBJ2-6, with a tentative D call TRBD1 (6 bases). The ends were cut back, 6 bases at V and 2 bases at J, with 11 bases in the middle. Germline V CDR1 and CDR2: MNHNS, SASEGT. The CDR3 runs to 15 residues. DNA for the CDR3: TGTGCCAGCAGCCTACAGGGTACTGGGGCCAACGTCCTGACTTTC. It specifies CASSLQGTGANVLTF.

Here the CDR3 reads CASSPQDDYTEAFF. Written as DNA, the CDR3 is TGTGCCAGCAGTCCACAGGACGACTACACTGAAGCTTTCTTT. The V gene is TRBV6-2 or TRBV6-3, the J gene TRBJ1-1; D perhaps matches TRBD1 (5 bases). The V and J ends lost 5 bases and 3 bases respectively, with 13 bases between them. The CDR3 contains 14 residues. Germline V gene data show CDR1 as MNHEY and CDR2 as SVGEGT.

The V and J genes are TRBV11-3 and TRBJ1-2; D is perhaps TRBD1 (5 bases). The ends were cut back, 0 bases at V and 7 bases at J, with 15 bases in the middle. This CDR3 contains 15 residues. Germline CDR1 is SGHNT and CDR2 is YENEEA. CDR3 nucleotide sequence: TGTGCCAGCAGCTTAGATTACCCCCCGGGGGGTGGCTACACCTTC. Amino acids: CASSLDYPPGGGYTF.

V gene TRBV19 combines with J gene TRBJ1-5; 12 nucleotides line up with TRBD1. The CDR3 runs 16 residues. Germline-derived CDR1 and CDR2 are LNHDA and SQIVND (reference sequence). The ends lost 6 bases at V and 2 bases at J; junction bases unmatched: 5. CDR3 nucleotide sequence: TGTGCCAGTAGGTGGGACAGGGGGCCGGGCAATCAGCCCCAGCATTTT. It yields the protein CASRWDRGPGNQPQHF.

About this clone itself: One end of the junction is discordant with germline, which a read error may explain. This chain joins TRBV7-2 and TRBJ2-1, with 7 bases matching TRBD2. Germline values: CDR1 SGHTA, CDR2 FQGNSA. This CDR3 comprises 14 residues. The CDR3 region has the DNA TGTGCCAGCAGCCTAGCGGACACCTACAATGAGCAGTTCTTC. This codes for CASSLADTYNEQFF.

CDR3 DNA sequence: TGTGCCAGCAGTCCCTTGGCTAGCGGGAGAAGGGGGAATGAGCAGTTCTTC. This sequence encodes CASSPLASGRRGNEQFF. V and J are TRBV27 and TRBJ2-1, with TRBD2 matching over 10 bases. Trimming cost V 5 bases and J 7 bases; bases outside gene matches: 14. Germline V gives CDR1 MNHEY, CDR2 SMNVEV (reference sequence). The CDR3 loop spans 17 amino acids.

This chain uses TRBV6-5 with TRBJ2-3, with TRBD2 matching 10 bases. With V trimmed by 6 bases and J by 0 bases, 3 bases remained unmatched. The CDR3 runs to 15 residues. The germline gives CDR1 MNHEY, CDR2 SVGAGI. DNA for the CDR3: TGTGCCAGCAGATTGACTAGCGGGAGCACAGATACGCAGTATTTT. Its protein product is CASRLTSGSTDTQYF.

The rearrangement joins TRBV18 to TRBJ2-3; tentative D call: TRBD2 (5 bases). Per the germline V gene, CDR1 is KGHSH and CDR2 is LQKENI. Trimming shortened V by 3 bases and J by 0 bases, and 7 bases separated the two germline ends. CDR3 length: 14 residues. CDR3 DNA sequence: TGTGCCAGCTCACCGACGGGAAGCACAGATACGCAGTATTTT. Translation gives CASSPTGSTDTQYF.

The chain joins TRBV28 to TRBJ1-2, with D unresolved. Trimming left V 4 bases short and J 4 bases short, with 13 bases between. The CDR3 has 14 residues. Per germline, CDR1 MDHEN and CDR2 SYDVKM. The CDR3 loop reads CASSSVPGGYGYTF. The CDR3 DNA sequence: TGTGCCAGCAGTTCCGTGCCCGGCGGCTATGGCTACACCTTC.

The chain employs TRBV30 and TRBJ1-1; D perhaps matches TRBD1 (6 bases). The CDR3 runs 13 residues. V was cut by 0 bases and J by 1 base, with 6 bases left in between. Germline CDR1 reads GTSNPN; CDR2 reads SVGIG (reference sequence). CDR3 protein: CAWSVQGNTEAFF. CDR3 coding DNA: TGTGCCTGGAGTGTACAGGGGAACACTGAAGCTTTCTTT.

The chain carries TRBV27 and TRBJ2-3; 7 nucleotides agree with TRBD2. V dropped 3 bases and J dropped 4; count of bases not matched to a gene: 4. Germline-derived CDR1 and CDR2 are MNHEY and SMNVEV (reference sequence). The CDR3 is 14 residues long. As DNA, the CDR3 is TGTGCCAGCAGTTTTGCGGGAGAATCAGATACGCAGTATTTT. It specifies CASSFAGESDTQYF.

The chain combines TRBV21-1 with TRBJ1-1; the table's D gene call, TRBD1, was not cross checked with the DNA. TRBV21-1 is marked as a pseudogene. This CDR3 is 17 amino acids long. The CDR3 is CASIRARGRAENTEAFF. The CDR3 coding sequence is TGTGCCAGCATCCGAGCAAGGGGCAGGGCTGAGAACACTGAAGCTTTCTTT.

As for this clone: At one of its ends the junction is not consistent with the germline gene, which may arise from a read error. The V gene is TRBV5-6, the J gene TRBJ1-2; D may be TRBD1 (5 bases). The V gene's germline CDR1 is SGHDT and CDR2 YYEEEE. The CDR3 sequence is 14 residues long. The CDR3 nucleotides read TGCGCCAGCAGCTTGGGGGGGGAGGCGAATGGCTACACCTTC. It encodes CASSLGGEANGYTF.

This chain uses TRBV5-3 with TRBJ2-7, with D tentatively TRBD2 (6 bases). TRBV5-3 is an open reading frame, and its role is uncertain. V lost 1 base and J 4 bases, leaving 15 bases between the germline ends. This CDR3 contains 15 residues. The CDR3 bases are TGTGCCAGAAGCTTGTGGTCTAGCGTTTTGTACGAGCAGTACGTC. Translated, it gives CARSLWSSVLYEQYV.

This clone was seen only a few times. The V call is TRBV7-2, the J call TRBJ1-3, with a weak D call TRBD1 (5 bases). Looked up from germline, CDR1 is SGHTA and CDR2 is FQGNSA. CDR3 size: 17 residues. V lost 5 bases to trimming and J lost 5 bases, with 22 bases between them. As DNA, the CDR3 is TGTGCCAGCAGCGTAGTAAGGGGCGCTAACACTAGAAACACCATATATTTT. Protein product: CASSVVRGANTRNTIYF.

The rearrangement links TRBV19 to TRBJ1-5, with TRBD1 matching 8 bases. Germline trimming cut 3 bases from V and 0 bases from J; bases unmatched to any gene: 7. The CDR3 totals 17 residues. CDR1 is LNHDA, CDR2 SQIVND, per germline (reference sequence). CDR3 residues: CASSMGTGSNSNQPQHF. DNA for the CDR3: TGTGCCAGTAGTATGGGGACAGGTTCGAATAGCAATCAGCCCCAGCATTTT.

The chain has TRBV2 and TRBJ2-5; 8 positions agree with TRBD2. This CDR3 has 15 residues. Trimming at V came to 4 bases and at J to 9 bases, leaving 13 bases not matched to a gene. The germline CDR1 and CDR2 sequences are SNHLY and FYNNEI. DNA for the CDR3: TGTGCCAGCAGTGTCACAGCGGGAGATCCCCAGGCCCAGTACTTC. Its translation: CASSVTAGDPQAQYF.

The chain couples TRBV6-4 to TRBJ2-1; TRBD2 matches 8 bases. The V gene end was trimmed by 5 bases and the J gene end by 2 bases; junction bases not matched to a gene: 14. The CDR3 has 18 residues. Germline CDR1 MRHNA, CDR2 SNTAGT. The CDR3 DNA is TGTGCCAGCAGTAGCTCCTGGATGGCGGGAGGACCCTACAATGAGCAGTTCTTC. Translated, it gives CASSSSWMAGGPYNEQFF.